A single T cell receptor (beta chain) is shown here with its context. The target antigen is unknown. This entry is derived from a study of blood T cells in healthy people across ages. Study-level findings and limits: Across samples, TCR beta diversity tracked strongly with naive T cell percentage. More naive CD4+ cells and higher diversity marked long-lived donors relative to aged donors.

PCR was performed a second time for about 7 to 11 cycles using a sample-barcoded 5' primer and a J-beta primer mix. TCRdb independently ran MiXCR on the 5' RACE reads; one entry per CDR3 protein. The sample lists 1.5 million to 2 million distinct CDR3 sequences; 49% were seen once. The sample taken for sequencing was blood. The source of this sequence is a middle-aged woman in good health.

In DNA, the CDR3 is TGTGCCTCCGTGGAATGGAGTGGGGCCCAGTACTTC. The encoded protein is CASVEWSGAQYF. J is TRBJ2-5 and V is TRBV15; D unclear. V shed 11 bases and J shed 9 bases, with 19 bases lying between them. Germline V gives CDR1 LNHNV, CDR2 YYDKDF (reference sequence). The CDR3 is made up of 12 amino acids. The full variable domain, completed using reference TRBV15 and TRBJ2-5, is DAMVIQNPRYQVTQFGKPVTLSCSQTLNHNVMYWYQQKSSQAPKLLFHYYDKDFNNEADTPDNFQSRRPNTSFCFLDIRSPGLGDTAMYLCASVEWSGAQYFGPGTRLLVL.